The T cell receptor (beta chain) described here comes from a study of blood T cell repertoires in COVID-19. Membership in each cohort depended on participant-reported clinical history. V was clipped by 5 bases and J by 12 bases; unmatched bases: 12. The CDR3 is 13 amino acids. Germline CDR1 reads MDHEN; CDR2 reads SYDVKM. Assay used: immunoSEQ multiplex PCR; TCRdb lists only in-frame clones, some missing. The data show 200,000 to 250,000 clones, with about 86% seen just once and 3.5% to 4% held by the top ten. The sample consisted of PBMCs or T cells enriched from blood (not recorded which). The clonotype originates from a woman aged 35 to 49 with acute COVID-19. V usage is TRBV28 and J usage is TRBJ2-7; 8 bases align to TRBD1. The CDR3 loop reads CASSTGQGNRGYF. The CDR3 nucleotides are TGTGCCAGCAGTACCGGACAGGGCAACAGGGGGTACTTC.